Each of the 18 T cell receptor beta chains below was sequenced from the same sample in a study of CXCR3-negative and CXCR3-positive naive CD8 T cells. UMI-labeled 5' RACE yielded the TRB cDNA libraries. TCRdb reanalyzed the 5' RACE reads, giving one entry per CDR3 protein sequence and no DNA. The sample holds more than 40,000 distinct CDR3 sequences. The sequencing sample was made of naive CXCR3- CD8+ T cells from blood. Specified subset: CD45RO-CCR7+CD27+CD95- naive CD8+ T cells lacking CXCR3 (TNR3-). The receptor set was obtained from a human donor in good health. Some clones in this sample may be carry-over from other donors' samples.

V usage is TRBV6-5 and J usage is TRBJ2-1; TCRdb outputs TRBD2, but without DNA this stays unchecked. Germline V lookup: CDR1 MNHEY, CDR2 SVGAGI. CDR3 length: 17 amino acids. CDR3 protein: CASSYSRLAGAYNEQFF.

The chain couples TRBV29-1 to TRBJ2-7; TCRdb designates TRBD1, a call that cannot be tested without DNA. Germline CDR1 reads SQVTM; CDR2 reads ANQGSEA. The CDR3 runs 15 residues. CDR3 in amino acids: CSVELAGVLAYEQYF.

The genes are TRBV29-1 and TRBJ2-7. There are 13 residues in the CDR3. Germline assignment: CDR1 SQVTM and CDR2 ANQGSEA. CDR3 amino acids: CSVEQANSYEQYF.

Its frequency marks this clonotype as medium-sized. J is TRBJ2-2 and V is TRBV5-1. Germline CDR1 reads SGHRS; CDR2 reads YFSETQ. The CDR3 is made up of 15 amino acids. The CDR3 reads CASSFEASGAGELFF. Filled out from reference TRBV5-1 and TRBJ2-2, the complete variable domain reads KAGVTQTPRYLIKTRGQQVTLSCSPISGHRSVSWYQQTPGQGLQFLFEYFSETQRNKGNFPGRFSGRQFSNSRSEMNVSTLELGDSALYLCASSFEASGAGELFFGEGSRLTVL.

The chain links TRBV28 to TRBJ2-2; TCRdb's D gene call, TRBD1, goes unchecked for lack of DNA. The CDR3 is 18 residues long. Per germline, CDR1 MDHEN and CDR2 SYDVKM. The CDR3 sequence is CASTTAKVDRGNTGELFF.

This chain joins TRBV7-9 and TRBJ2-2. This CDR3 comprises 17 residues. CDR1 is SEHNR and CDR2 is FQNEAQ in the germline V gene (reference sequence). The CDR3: CASSLARIQLNTGELFF. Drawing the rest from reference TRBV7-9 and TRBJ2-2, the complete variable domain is DTGVSQNPRHKITKRGQNVTFRCDPISEHNRLYWYRQTLGQGPEFLTYFQNEAQLEKSRLLSDRFSAERPKGSFSTLEIQRTEQGDSAMYLCASSLARIQLNTGELFFGEGSRLTVL.

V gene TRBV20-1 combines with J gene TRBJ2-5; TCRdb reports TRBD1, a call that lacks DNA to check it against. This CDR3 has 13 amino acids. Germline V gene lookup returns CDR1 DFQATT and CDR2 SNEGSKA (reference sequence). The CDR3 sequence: CSADRENQETQYF.

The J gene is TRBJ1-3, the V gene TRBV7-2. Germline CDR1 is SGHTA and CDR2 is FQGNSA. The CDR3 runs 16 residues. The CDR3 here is CASSTRTGGSGNTIYF.

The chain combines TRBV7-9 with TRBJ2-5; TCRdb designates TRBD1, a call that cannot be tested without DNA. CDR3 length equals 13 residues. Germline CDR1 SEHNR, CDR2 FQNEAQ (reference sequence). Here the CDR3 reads CASSTGLQETQYF.

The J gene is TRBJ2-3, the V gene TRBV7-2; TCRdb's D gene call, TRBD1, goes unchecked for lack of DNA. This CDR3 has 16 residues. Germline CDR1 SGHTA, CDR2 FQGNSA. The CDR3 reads CASSLGPAGRGDTQYF. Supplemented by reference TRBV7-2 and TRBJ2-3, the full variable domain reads GAGVSQSPSNKVTEKGKDVELRCDPISGHTALYWYRQSLGQGLEFLIYFQGNSAPDKSGLPSDRFSAERTGGSVSTLTIQRTQQEDSAVYLCASSLGPAGRGDTQYFGPGTRLTVL.

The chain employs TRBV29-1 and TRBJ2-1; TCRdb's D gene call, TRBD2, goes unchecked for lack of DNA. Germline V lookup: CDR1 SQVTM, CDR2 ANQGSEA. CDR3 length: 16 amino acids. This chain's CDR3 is CSVQGTSGGASNEQFF.

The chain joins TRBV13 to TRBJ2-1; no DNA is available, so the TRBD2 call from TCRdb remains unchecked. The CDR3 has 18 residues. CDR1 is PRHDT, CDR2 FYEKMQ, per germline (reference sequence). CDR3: CASSLGEAGGTSYNEQFF.

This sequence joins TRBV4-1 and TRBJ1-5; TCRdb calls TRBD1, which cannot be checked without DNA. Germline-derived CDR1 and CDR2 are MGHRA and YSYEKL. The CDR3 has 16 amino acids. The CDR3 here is CASSQDSGQAGQPQHF.

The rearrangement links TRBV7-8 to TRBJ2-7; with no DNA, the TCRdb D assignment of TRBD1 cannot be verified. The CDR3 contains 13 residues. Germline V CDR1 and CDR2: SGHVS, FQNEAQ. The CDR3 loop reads CASSARQAYEKYF. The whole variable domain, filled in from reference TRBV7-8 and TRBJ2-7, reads GAGVSQSPRYKVAKRGQDVALRCDPISGHVSLFWYQQALGQGPEFLTYFQNEAQLDKSGLPSDRFFAERPEGSVSTLKIQRTQQEDSAVYLCASSARQAYEKYFGPGTRLTVT.

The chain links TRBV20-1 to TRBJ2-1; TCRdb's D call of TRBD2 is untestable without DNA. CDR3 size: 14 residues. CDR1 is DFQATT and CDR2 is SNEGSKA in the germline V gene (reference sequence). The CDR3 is CSASPSAGANEQFF.

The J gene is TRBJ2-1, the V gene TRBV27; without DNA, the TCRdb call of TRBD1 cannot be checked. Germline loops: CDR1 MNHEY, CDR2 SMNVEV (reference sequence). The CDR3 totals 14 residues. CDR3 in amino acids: CASSLLDRADEQFF.

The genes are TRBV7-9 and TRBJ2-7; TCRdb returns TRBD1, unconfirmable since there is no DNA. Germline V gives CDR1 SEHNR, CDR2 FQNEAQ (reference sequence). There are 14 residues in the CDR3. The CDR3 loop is CASSLPGQTYEQYF. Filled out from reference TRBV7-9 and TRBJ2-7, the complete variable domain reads DTGVSQNPRHKITKRGQNVTFRCDPISEHNRLYWYRQTLGQGPEFLTYFQNEAQLEKSRLLSDRFSAERPKGSFSTLEIQRTEQGDSAMYLCASSLPGQTYEQYFGPGTRLTVT.

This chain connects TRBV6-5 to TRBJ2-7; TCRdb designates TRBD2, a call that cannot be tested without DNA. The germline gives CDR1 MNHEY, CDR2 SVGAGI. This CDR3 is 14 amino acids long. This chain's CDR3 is CASSYRDFPIQQYF.